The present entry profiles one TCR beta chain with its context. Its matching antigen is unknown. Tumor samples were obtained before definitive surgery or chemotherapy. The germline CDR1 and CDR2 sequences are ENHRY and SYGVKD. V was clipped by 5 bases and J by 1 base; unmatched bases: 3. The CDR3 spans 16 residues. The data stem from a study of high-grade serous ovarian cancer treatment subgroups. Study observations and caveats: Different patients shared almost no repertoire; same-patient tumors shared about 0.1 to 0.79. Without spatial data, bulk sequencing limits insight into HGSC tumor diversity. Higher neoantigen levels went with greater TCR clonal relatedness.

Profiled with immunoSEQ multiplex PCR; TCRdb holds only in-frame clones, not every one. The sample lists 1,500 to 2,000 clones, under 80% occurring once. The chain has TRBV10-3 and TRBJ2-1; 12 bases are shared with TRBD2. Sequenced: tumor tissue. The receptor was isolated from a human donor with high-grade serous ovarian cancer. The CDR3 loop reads CAISSSGGESYNEQFF. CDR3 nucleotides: TGTGCCATCAGTTCTAGCGGGGGGGAGTCCTACAATGAGCAGTTCTTC.